This T cell receptor beta chain was captured by sequencing in a study of cytomegalovirus exposure and HLA in healthy donors. Notes on the study in general: The study dropped some indistinguishable V segments, TRBV6-2 and TRBV6-3 among them. What TCR beta sequences reportedly achieved was accurate prediction of HLA-A and HLA-B alleles in most subjects. Certain sequence variants were highly shared and formed a cluster, and this cluster was likely a sequencing artifact. The majority of TCR sequences were rare, yet some public TCRs appeared in many donors.

The PCR contained 60 Vbeta and 13 Jbeta primers. The protocol was immunoSEQ multiplex PCR, while the TCRdb copy is restricted to in-frame clones and leaves out a portion. The sample contains over 150,000 clones, 80% of which appear only once. This clone was seen a single time. Its antigen is not identified. Unmatched junction bases numbered 4, after V lost 7 bases and J lost 1 base. The CDR3 spans 15 residues. Germline CDR1 is SEHNR and CDR2 is FQNEAQ (reference sequence). The V and J genes are TRBV7-9 and TRBJ1-6; 7 bases line up with TRBD1. The sample was PBMCs. The receptor was isolated from a man aged 25-45 years in good health and CMV-seronegative. The CDR3 spells CASTSGGSYNSPLHF. The CDR3 bases are TGTGCCAGCACCTCAGGGGGTTCCTATAATTCACCCCTCCACTTT.